This record looks at one T cell receptor beta chain sequence and its context. The antigen is undetermined. Every participating donor gave one draw, a heparinised blood sample averaging roughly 0.12 L. CDR1 LNHDA and CDR2 SQIVND come from the germline V gene (reference sequence). Trimming at V came to 5 bases and at J to 2 bases, leaving 6 bases not matched to a gene. The CDR3 runs to 16 residues. The sample belongs to a study of beta chain features in type 1 diabetes. Regarding the study as a whole: Shorter TCRB CDR3s, moderately but significantly so, were found in Type 1 diabetes patients in all four CD4+ subsets.

cDNA synthesis used the whole RNA isolate, giving expressed TCRB sequences. Assay used: immunoSEQ multiplex PCR; TCRdb lists only in-frame clones, some missing. The data hold over 200,000 clones, with 11% observed a single time. The clonotype originates from a man aged 25-45 years with type 1 diabetes. Sequencing used naive CD4+ T cells from blood. The chain employs TRBV19 and TRBJ2-1; 10 bases are shared with TRBD2. Written as DNA, the CDR3 is TGTGCCAGTAGTCGGCTAGCGGGGGCCACCTACAATGAGCAGTTCTTC. It yields the protein CASSRLAGATYNEQFF.